The present T cell receptor beta chain was sequenced within a study of blood T cell repertoires in COVID-19 (dated by TCRdb to 2020 to 2022). In terms of the full investigation: Samples from collaborators originated in the United States, Italy and Spain and spanned both the acute and convalescent phases of COVID-19. The dataset comprised deeply sampled blood TCRbeta repertoires from subjects exposed to, actively infected with, or recovered from COVID-19. A de-identified subject ID, COVID-19 status, age in years and sex were almost always included in the sample metadata. Where HLA class I and class II types were available, the types were taken from metadata supplied by the sample provider, not from assay-based typing. Samples were obtained from the ongoing ImmuneRACE study (first 160 participants) and from 1,254 subjects provided by 6 global collaborators. The repertoires were released in a freely available public database meant as a resource for research on the immune response to SARS-CoV-2. The prospective study material was composed of cDNA or gDNA derived from T cells, B-cell-depleted T cells, or PBMCs. What the authors observed across the whole study: Clinical and demographic metadata were provided uncurated, with the amount varying by source and participant.

Turning to this clone: Its antigen remains unidentified. Base qualities are not at hand, and no much larger clone is one base apart.

The collaborating institutions used their own protocols to collect whole blood in K2EDTA tubes. For TCRbeta analysis, collaborators shipped samples in one of three forms: frozen whole blood, isolated PBMCs, or DNA extracted from either of those sample types. TCRbeta CDR3 regions were amplified from genomic DNA using the immunoSEQ Assay, a bias-controlled multiplex PCR. As for how the authors treated the data: Within the assay, amplification of reference gene primers was used to estimate how many nucleated cells each sample contained. To quantify the absolute abundance of each unique TCRbeta CDR3 rearrangement, sequence reads were collapsed and filtered. For each sample, productive Simpson clonality was calculated as the square root of Simpson's diversity index across productive rearrangements. The source is immuneACCESS, and TCRdb retained only in-frame sequences with V and J called. Part of the clones is not carried over; for the studies checked, unresolved V genes explain less than half of this, and the remainder is unexplained. The DNA gave D and trimming, while V, J and clone size come from that table. Here the sample has roughly 84,000 clones; about 71% occur a single time. The biggest ten clones account for roughly 4.2% of the sample.

V was cut back by 6 bases and J by 5 bases, leaving a gap of 20 bases between them. CDR1 SNHLY and CDR2 FYNNEI are derived from the germline V gene. The CDR3 measures 15 amino acids from cysteine to phenylalanine. CDR3 DNA is the only sequence kept; it has 45 bases, read in frame from the first base. The origin of this receptor is a woman in her forties or fifties with acute or convalescent COVID-19. This chain joins TRBV2 to TRBJ2-7; the best D guess is TRBD1, with 5 bases matching. The sequencing sample was made of peripheral blood. CDR3 region: CASRQASSYRHEQYF. The sequenced DNA: TGTGCCAGCAGACAGGCATCCTCCTATCGGCACGAGCAGTACTTC.